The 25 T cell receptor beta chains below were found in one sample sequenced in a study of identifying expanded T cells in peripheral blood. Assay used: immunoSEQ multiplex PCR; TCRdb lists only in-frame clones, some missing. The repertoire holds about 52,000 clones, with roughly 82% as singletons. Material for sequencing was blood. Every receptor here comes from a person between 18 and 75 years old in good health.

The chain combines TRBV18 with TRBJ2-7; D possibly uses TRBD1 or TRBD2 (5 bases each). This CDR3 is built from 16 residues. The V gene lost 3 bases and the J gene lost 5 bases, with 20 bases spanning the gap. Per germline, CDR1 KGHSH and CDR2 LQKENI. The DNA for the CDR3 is TGTGCCAGCTCACCCCCGGAGAGCAGGGCTAGCCACGAGCAGTACTTC. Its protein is CASSPPESRASHEQYF.

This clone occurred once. The CDR3 DNA follows: TGTGCCAGCAGCTTAAGTAGCGGTACCTACGAGCAGTACTTC. This sequence encodes CASSLSSGTYEQYF. The rearrangement joins TRBV5-4 to TRBJ2-7, with D maybe TRBD2 (6 bases). The CDR3 is made up of 14 amino acids. CDR1 is SGHNT and CDR2 is YYREEE in the germline V gene (reference sequence). With 2 bases removed from V and 2 bases from J, the gap between germline ends came to 11 bases.

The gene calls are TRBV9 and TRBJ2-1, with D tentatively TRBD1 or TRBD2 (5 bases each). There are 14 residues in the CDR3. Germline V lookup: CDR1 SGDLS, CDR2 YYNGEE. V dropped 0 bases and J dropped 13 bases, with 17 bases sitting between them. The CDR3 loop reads CASSVDEGYQGQFF. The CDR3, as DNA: TGTGCCAGCAGCGTAGACGAGGGCTATCAGGGCCAGTTCTTC.

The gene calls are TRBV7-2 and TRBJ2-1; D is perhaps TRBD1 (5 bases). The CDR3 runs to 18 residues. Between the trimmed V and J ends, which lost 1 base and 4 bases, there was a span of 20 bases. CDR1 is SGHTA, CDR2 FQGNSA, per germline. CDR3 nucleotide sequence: TGTGCCAGCAGCTTAGAACAGGTCTTTCAGGTGGGTTACAATGAGCAGTTCTTC. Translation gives CASSLEQVFQVGYNEQFF.

The CDR3 region is CASSRALRSTNEKLFF. The CDR3 DNA sequence: TGCGCCAGCAGCCGCGCCCTTCGGTCAACTAATGAAAAACTGTTTTTT. The V and J genes are TRBV4-3 and TRBJ1-4; D is unclear. The germline V gene has CDR1 LGHNA and CDR2 YSLEER. The CDR3 spans 16 residues. V was cut by 4 bases and J by 0 bases, with 12 bases left in between.

The CDR3 is CASSQEGAGNYGYTF. The CDR3 DNA reads TGCGCCAGCAGCCAAGAAGGAGCAGGGAACTATGGCTACACCTTC. The rearrangement joins TRBV4-1 to TRBJ1-2; D might be TRBD1 (5 bases). The V and J ends lost 0 bases and 2 bases respectively, with 10 bases between them. Looked up from germline, CDR1 is MGHRA and CDR2 is YSYEKL. The CDR3 contains 15 residues.

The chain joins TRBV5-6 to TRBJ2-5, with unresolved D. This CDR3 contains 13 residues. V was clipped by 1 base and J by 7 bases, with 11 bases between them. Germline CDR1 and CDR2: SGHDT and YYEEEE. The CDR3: CASSLIISGTQYF. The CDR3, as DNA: TGTGCCAGCAGCTTGATTATATCGGGGACCCAGTACTTC.

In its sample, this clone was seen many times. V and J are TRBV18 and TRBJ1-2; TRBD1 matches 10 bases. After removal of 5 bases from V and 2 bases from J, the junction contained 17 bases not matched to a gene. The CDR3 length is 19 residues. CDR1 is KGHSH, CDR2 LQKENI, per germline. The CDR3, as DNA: TGTGCCAGCTCATACTTCTCCGGGACAGGGGCCCGTACCAACTATGGCTACACCTTC. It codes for CASSYFSGTGARTNYGYTF.

In DNA, the CDR3 is TGTGCCAGCAGCCCAACTAGCGACCCTTACAATGAGCAGTTCTTC. Its translation is CASSPTSDPYNEQFF. The chain carries TRBV4-2 and TRBJ2-1; TRBD2 agrees at 7 bases. The CDR3 extends over 15 amino acids. From germline, CDR1 is LGHNA and CDR2 YNFKEQ. Trimming cost V 4 bases and J 4 bases; bases outside gene matches: 7.

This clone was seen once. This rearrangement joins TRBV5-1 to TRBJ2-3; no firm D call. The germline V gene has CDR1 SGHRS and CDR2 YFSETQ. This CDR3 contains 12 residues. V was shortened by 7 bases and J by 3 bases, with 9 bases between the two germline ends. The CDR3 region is CASPYGTDTQYF. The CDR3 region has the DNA TGCGCCAGCCCCTACGGTACAGATACGCAGTATTTT.

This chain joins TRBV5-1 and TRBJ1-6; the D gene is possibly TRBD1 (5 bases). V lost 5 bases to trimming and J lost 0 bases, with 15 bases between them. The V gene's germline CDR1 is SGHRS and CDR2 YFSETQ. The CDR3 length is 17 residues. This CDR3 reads CASSWDSRSSYNSPLHF. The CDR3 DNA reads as TGCGCCAGCAGTTGGGACTCCAGAAGCTCCTATAATTCACCCCTCCACTTT.

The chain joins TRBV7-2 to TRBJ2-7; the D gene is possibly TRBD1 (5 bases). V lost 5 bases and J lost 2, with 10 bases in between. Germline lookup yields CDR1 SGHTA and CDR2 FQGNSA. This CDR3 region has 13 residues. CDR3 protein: CASSPPGPYEQYF. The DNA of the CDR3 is TGTGCCAGCAGCCCCCCAGGGCCCTACGAGCAGTACTTC.

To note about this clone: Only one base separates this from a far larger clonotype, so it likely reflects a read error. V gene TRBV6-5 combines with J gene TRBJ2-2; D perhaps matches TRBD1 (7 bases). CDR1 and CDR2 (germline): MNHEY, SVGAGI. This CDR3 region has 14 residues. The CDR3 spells CASTRGLYTGGLFF. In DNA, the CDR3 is TGTGCCAGCACTAGGGGGCTTTACACCGGGGGGCTGTTTTTT.

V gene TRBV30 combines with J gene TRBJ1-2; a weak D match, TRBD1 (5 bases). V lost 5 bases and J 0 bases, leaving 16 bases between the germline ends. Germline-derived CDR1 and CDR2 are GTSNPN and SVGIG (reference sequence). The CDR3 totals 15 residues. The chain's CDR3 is CAWGPAGLANYGYTF. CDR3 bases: TGTGCCTGGGGGCCAGCAGGGTTAGCTAACTATGGCTACACCTTC. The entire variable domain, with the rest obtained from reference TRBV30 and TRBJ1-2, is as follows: SQTIHQWPATLVQPVGSPLSLECTVEGTSNPNLYWYRQAAGRGLQLLFYSVGIGQISSEVPQNLSASRPQDRQFILSSKKLLLSDSGFYLCAWGPAGLANYGYTFGSGTRLTVV.

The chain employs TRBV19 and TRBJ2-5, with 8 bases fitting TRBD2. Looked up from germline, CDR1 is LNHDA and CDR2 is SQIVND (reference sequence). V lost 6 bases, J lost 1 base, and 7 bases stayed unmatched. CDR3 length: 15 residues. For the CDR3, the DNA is TGTGCCAGTAGGGAGCGGGGGAGAATCCAAGAGACCCAGTACTTC. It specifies CASRERGRIQETQYF. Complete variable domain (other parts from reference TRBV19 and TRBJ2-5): DGGITQSPKYLFRKEGQNVTLSCEQNLNHDAMYWYRQDPGQGLRLIYYSQIVNDFQKGDIAEGYSVSREKKESFPLTVTSAQKNPTAFYLCASRERGRIQETQYFGPGTRLLVL.

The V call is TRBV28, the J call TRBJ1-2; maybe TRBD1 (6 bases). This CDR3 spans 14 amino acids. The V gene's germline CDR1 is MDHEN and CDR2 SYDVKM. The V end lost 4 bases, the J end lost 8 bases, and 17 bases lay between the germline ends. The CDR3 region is CASSSQGPAEGYTF. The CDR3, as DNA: TGTGCCAGCAGTTCCCAGGGGCCAGCTGAGGGCTACACCTTC.

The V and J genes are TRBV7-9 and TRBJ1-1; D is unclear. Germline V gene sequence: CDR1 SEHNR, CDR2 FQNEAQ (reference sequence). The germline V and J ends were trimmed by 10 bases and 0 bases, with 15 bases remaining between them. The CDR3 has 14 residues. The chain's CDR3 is CAISFGQVNTEAFF. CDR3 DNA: TGTGCCATCTCCTTCGGGCAGGTGAACACTGAAGCTTTCTTT.

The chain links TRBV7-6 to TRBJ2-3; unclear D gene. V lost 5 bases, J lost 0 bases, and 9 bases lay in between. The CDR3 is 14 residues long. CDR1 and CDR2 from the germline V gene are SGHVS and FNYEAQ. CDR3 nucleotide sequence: TGTGCCAGCAGCCCTTCAGTTAGCACAGATACGCAGTATTTT. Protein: CASSPSVSTDTQYF.

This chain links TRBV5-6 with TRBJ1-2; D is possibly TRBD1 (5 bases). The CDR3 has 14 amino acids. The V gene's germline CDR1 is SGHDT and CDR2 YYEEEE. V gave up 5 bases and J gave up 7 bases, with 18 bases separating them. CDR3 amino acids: CASRTTGDPAGYTF. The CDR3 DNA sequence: TGTGCCAGCAGGACTACAGGAGATCCGGCTGGCTACACCTTC.

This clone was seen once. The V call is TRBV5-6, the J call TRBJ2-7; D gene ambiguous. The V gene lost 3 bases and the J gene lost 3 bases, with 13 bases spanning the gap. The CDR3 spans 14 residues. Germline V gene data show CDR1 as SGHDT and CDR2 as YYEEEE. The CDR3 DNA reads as TGTGCCAGCAGCTCGTTCATCTCAGGCTACGAGCAGTACTTC. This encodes CASSSFISGYEQYF. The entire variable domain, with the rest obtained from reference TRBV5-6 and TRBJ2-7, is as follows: DAGVTQSPTHLIKTRGQQVTLRCSPKSGHDTVSWYQQALGQGPQFIFQYYEEEERQRGNFPDRFSGHQFPNYSSELNVNALLLGDSALYLCASSSFISGYEQYFGPGTRLTVT.

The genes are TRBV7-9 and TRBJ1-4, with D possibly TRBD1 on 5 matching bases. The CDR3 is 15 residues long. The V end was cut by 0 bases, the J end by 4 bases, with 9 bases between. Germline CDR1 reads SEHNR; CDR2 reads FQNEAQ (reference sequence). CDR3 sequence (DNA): TGTGCCAGCAGCTTAGCCGGGACGGGTAATGAAAAACTGTTTTTT. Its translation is CASSLAGTGNEKLFF.

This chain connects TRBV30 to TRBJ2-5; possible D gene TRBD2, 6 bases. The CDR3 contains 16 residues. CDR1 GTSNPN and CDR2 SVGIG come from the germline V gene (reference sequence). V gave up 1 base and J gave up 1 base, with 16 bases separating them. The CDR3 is CAWSGGYPGSQETQYF. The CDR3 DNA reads TGTGCCTGGAGTGGGGGATACCCCGGGAGCCAAGAGACCCAGTACTTC.

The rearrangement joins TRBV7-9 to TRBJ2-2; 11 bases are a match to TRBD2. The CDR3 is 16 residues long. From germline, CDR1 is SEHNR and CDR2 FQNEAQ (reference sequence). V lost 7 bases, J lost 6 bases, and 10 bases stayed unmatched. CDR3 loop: CASTTLAGDVAGELFF. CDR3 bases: TGTGCCAGCACCACACTAGCGGGAGACGTCGCCGGGGAGCTGTTTTTT.

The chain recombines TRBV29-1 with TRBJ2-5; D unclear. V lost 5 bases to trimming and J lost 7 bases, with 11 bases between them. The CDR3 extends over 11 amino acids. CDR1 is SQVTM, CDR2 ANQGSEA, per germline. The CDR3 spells CSVSYSGTQYF. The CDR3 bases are TGCAGCGTTTCATATTCGGGGACCCAGTACTTC.

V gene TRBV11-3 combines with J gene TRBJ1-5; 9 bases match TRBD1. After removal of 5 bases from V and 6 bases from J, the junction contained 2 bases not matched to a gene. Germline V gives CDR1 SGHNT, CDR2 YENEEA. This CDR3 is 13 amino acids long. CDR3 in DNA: TGTGCCAGCAGCACACAGGGGGCTCAGCCCCAGCATTTT. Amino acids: CASSTQGAQPQHF.